A single sample gave rise to the 3 T cell receptor beta chains below, sequenced in a study of a mutant IDH1 vaccine in newly diagnosed glioma (dated by TCRdb to about 2021). To prepare the library, the immunoSEQ multiplex PCR assay was applied. TCRdb stores this immuneACCESS table with in-frame sequences only. Part of the clones is absent; in the studies checked, under half of the shortfall reflects unresolved V genes, and no reason is known for the rest. The sample table lists tens of thousands of clones, 75% of them with a count of one. The leading ten clones occupy roughly 5.3% of the sample. In light of the paper, this sample's time point label describes: week 47, end of study. Each vaccine dose, consisting of 300 ug of a 20-mer mutant IDH1 peptide in Montanide, was administered subcutaneously with topical imiquimod. These receptors have no known antigen. The specimen comprised PBMCs, sampled from a glioma patient whose treatment included an IDH1 peptide vaccine. The source is a man aged 45-65 years with glioma.

The chain has TRBV28 and TRBJ2-1; maybe TRBD2 (5 bases). Germline V gives CDR1 MDHEN, CDR2 SYDVKM. V shed 1 base and J shed 8 bases, with 18 bases lying between them. The CDR3 contains 16 residues. This CDR3 is CASSLSRWGSGDEQFF. The DNA for the CDR3 is TGTGCCAGCAGTTTATCAAGGTGGGGTTCCGGGGATGAGCAGTTCTTC.

This clone has just a few counts. V and J are TRBV28 and TRBJ2-5; D is unresolved. The end of the DNA fits TRBJ2-7 better, so the J call may be wrong. The CDR3 totals 13 residues. Germline lookup yields CDR1 MDHEN and CDR2 SYDVKM. The DNA for the CDR3 is TGTGCCAGCAGCGACACCGAATCTTACGAGCAGTACTTC. Residues: CASSDTESYEQYF.

The chain combines TRBV20-1 with TRBJ1-2; D uncertain. Germline V gene data show CDR1 as DFQATT and CDR2 as SNEGSKA (reference sequence). The CDR3 has 11 amino acids. V lost 4 bases to trimming and J lost 6 bases, with 9 bases between them. The CDR3: CSAMGANGYTF. The DNA of the CDR3 is TGCAGTGCTATGGGAGCGAATGGCTACACCTTC.